These 26 T cell receptor beta chains were all obtained from the same sample, sequenced in a study of control samples from healthy donors and cancer patients. Here immunoSEQ multiplex PCR was the method, and the copy in TCRdb shows in-frame clones only, minus some. The top ten clones hold roughly 5.5% of a sample with about 63,000 clones, around 85% of them seen once. Sequencing was done on a sample of blood. The receptors originated from a man in his forties in good health.

The chain couples TRBV14 to TRBJ2-7; 9 bases fit TRBD1. CDR3 length equals 14 residues. Germline values: CDR1 SGHDN, CDR2 FVKESK. V was pared by 4 bases and J by 2 bases, with 3 bases of the junction left unmatched. The CDR3 DNA is TGTGCCAGCAGCCCCAGGACAGGGGCCTACGAGCAGTACTTC. Its translation is CASSPRTGAYEQYF.

CDR3: CASSLRQLSGANVLTF. CDR3 sequence (DNA): TGTGCCAGCAGCCTCAGACAGCTCTCTGGGGCCAACGTCCTGACTTTC. The rearrangement links TRBV5-6 to TRBJ2-6, with D perhaps matching TRBD1 (5 bases). The germline CDR1 and CDR2 sequences are SGHDT and YYEEEE. With 4 bases removed from V and 0 bases from J, the gap between germline ends came to 11 bases. The CDR3 loop spans 16 amino acids.

This sequence joins TRBV7-2 and TRBJ1-1; 11 nucleotides match TRBD1. The V and J ends lost 3 bases and 10 bases, in that order; junction bases with no gene match: 13. Germline CDR1 is SGHTA and CDR2 is FQGNSA. The CDR3 covers 16 residues. The CDR3 DNA reads TGTGCCAGCAGCTTTTCTGGGACAGGGGGATCTCTGGGAGCTTTCTTT. Its protein product is CASSFSGTGGSLGAFF.

This clone was counted a single time. This rearrangement joins TRBV6-1 to TRBJ2-1; D gene ambiguous. In germline, CDR1 is MNHNS, CDR2 SASEGT. The CDR3 contains 16 residues. V was trimmed by 2 bases and J by 0 bases, leaving 11 bases between them. CDR3 sequence reads: CASSELGQASYNEQFF. DNA of the CDR3: TGTGCCAGCAGTGAATTAGGCCAGGCCTCCTACAATGAGCAGTTCTTC.

This clone showed up just a few times. The genes are TRBV5-1 and TRBJ2-7; 9 nucleotides agree with TRBD1. CDR3 length equals 15 residues. The germline gives CDR1 SGHRS, CDR2 YFSETQ. The V and J ends lost 4 bases and 2 bases, in that order; junction bases with no gene match: 7. The CDR3 DNA reads as TGCGCCAGCAGCCCGAGGACAGGGGAGACCTACGAGCAGTACTTC. It encodes CASSPRTGETYEQYF.

This chain links TRBV5-4 with TRBJ1-2, with a weak D call TRBD1 (6 bases). V gave up 6 bases and J gave up 0 bases, with 12 bases separating them. CDR1 and CDR2 (germline): SGHNT, YYREEE (reference sequence). The CDR3 sequence is 14 residues long. The CDR3 region is CASTLTGANYGYTF. CDR3 in DNA: TGTGCCAGCACCCTGACAGGAGCTAACTATGGCTACACCTTC.

The V and J genes are TRBV3-1 (or the pseudogene TRBV3-2) and TRBJ1-5, with a weak D call TRBD1 (6 bases). The V gene lost 5 bases and the J gene lost 3 bases, with 14 bases spanning the gap. The CDR3 length is 15 residues. The germline V gene has CDR1 LGHDT and CDR2 YNNKEL (reference sequence). CDR3 sequence reads: CASSATGTNNQPQHF. CDR3 nucleotide sequence: TGTGCCAGCAGCGCCACCGGGACAAACAATCAGCCCCAGCATTTT.

The genes are TRBV6-5 and TRBJ1-2; D remains ambiguous. This CDR3 comprises 13 residues. The germline V gene encodes CDR1 MNHEY and CDR2 SVGAGI. V was shortened by 0 bases and J by 8 bases, with 10 bases between the two germline ends. Here the CDR3 reads CASSYSFRKGYTF. DNA for the CDR3: TGTGCCAGCAGTTACTCGTTTAGAAAGGGCTACACCTTC.

The sample holds a few counts of this clone. This rearrangement joins TRBV11-2 to TRBJ2-7; D is unresolved. Germline CDR1 and CDR2: SGHAT and FQNNGV. The CDR3 consists of 13 residues. The V and J ends lost 7 bases and 1 base respectively, with 11 bases between them. The CDR3 region has the DNA TGTGCCAGCACCTCGGCAGGTTCCTACGAGCAGTACTTC. Translated: CASTSAGSYEQYF.

J is TRBJ1-1 and V is TRBV7-9; no reliable D call. Between the trimmed V and J ends, which lost 6 bases and 0 bases, there was a span of 17 bases. Germline CDR1 SEHNR, CDR2 FQNEAQ (reference sequence). The CDR3 spans 16 residues. CDR3 region: CASSLGRNTMNTEAFF. CDR3 nucleotides: TGTGCCAGCAGTCTTGGACGGAACACTATGAACACTGAAGCTTTCTTT.

V gene TRBV4-2 combines with J gene TRBJ2-1, with 8 bases matching TRBD2. Germline values: CDR1 LGHNA, CDR2 YNFKEQ. V trimming: 2 bases; J trimming: 6 bases; junction bases outside the gene matches: 6. The CDR3 covers 15 residues. CDR3 sequence: CASSQRASGSNEQFF. In DNA form, the CDR3 reads TGTGCCAGCAGCCAACGGGCTAGCGGGTCCAATGAGCAGTTCTTC.

The V gene is TRBV7-3, the J gene TRBJ2-1, with D unclear. V shed 2 bases and J shed 8 bases, with 10 bases lying between them. This CDR3 is 13 amino acids long. The V gene's germline CDR1 is SGHTA and CDR2 FQGTGA. CDR3 DNA sequence: TGTGCCAGCAGCTTAGGTATATACGATGAGCAGTTCTTC. Amino acids: CASSLGIYDEQFF.

The chain has TRBV5-1 and TRBJ1-5; 9 bases agree with TRBD1. In germline, CDR1 is SGHRS, CDR2 YFSETQ. This CDR3 is built from 17 residues. J lost 0 bases, V lost 8 bases, and 12 bases had no gene match. CDR3 protein: CARKHRGPRDSNQPQHF. In nucleotides, the CDR3 is TGCGCCAGAAAGCACAGGGGGCCACGGGATAGCAATCAGCCCCAGCATTTT.

The rearrangement uses TRBV6-1 and TRBJ1-2; D ambiguous. The V end was cut by 3 bases, the J end by 0 bases, with 11 bases between. The CDR3 is 15 residues long. CDR1 and CDR2 from the germline V gene are MNHNS and SASEGT. CDR3 protein: CASSDAGDTNYGYTF. The DNA for the CDR3 is TGTGCCAGCAGTGATGCAGGAGATACTAACTATGGCTACACCTTC.

This rearrangement joins TRBV11-3 to TRBJ2-7; D is unresolved. V was trimmed by 0 bases and J by 2 bases, leaving 23 bases between them. Germline lookup yields CDR1 SGHNT and CDR2 YENEEA. This CDR3 spans 19 amino acids. This chain's CDR3 is CASSLEGWAGHMEPYEQYF. The CDR3 DNA reads TGTGCCAGCAGCTTAGAGGGCTGGGCAGGTCATATGGAACCCTACGAGCAGTACTTC.

This clone was detected once. The rearrangement links TRBV3-1 (or the pseudogene TRBV3-2) to TRBJ2-2, with D possibly being TRBD1 (5 bases). The ends were cut back, 4 bases at V and 7 bases at J, with 22 bases in the middle. This CDR3 spans 17 amino acids. Per the germline V gene, CDR1 is LGHDT and CDR2 is YNNKEL (reference sequence). In DNA, the CDR3 is TGTGCCAGCAGCCTCGCAGATTTCCAGGGCTATAGCGGGGAGCTGTTTTTT. Translating it yields CASSLADFQGYSGELFF.

The V call is TRBV19, the J call TRBJ1-5; D unresolved. Germline CDR1 reads LNHDA; CDR2 reads SQIVND (reference sequence). This CDR3 has 14 amino acids. Trimming pared 7 bases from V and 7 bases from J, leaving 17 bases between. The CDR3 loop reads CASTKRVLEQPQHF. CDR3 coding DNA: TGTGCCAGTACAAAGCGGGTATTAGAGCAGCCCCAGCATTTT.

This clone appeared a single time. The V and J genes are TRBV18 and TRBJ2-2, with D hard to call. The CDR3 length is 13 residues. CDR1 and CDR2 from the germline V gene are KGHSH and LQKENI. Trimming took off 0 bases at V and 1 base at J, with 0 bases between the two ends. The CDR3 nucleotides read TGTGCCAGCTCACCACCGAACACCGGGGAGCTGTTTTTT. Translation: CASSPPNTGELFF.

The chain couples TRBV6-1 to TRBJ1-2; D gene ambiguous. The CDR3 is 15 residues long. The V end lost 3 bases, the J end lost 3 bases, and 14 bases lay between the germline ends. Looked up from germline, CDR1 is MNHNS and CDR2 is SASEGT. The CDR3 reads CASSDAGRAHYGYTF. The CDR3, as DNA: TGTGCCAGCAGTGACGCGGGGAGGGCTCACTATGGCTACACCTTC.

This chain joins TRBV5-1 and TRBJ2-5, with D hard to call. The germline V gene has CDR1 SGHRS and CDR2 YFSETQ. With 0 bases removed from V and 5 bases from J, the gap between germline ends came to 14 bases. The CDR3 is 15 residues long. In DNA form, the CDR3 reads TGCGCCAGCAGCTTGGCTTCGCCGGGCAGGGAGACCCAGTACTTC. As protein: CASSLASPGRETQYF.

V is TRBV9 and J is TRBJ1-4; 8 positions agree with TRBD1. The V segment lost 4 bases and the J segment 0 bases; nucleotides outside the gene matches: 11. The CDR3 runs 18 residues. Germline loops: CDR1 SGDLS, CDR2 YYNGEE. CDR3 sequence (DNA): TGTGCCAGCAGCCCTCGAGAGGACAGGGCTGCAACTAATGAAAAACTGTTTTTT. This gives the protein CASSPREDRAATNEKLFF.

The chain couples TRBV7-9 to TRBJ2-5, with 7 positions matching TRBD1. Germline-derived CDR1 and CDR2 are SEHNR and FQNEAQ (reference sequence). V lost 4 bases, J lost 3 bases, and 8 bases stayed unmatched. The CDR3 length is 15 residues. CDR3 in amino acids: CASSSLGQAEETQYF. CDR3 DNA: TGTGCCAGCAGCTCGCTCGGACAGGCTGAAGAGACCCAGTACTTC.

V is TRBV10-3 and J is TRBJ1-1; D is ambiguous. Germline V gives CDR1 ENHRY, CDR2 SYGVKD. The V end lost 11 bases, the J end lost 3 bases, and 19 bases lay between the germline ends. The CDR3 runs 14 residues. CDR3 protein: CASTEVVKDTEAFF. The CDR3 coding sequence is TGTGCCTCGACCGAGGTGGTGAAGGACACTGAAGCTTTCTTT.

The V call is TRBV28, the J call TRBJ1-2; TRBD1 matches 7 bases. Germline CDR1 MDHEN, CDR2 SYDVKM. Trimming took 7 bases from V and 6 from J; bases not matched to a gene: 8. The CDR3 runs to 13 residues. The CDR3 nucleotides read TGTGCCAGCACCCTCTTGGGACAGAATGGCTACACCTTC. Its translation is CASTLLGQNGYTF.

As regards this clone: One junction end disagrees with the germline gene, perhaps due to a read error. The chain has TRBV19 and TRBJ1-5; D might be TRBD1 (5 bases). Germline assignment: CDR1 LNHDA and CDR2 SQIVND (reference sequence). The length of the CDR3 is 15 residues. CDR3 amino acids: CASSIESGGVQPQHF. The CDR3 DNA follows: TGTGCCAGTAGCATAGAATCCGGGGGGGTTCAGCCCCAGCATTTT.

This clone was seen only once. The gene calls are TRBV19 and TRBJ1-1; D gene ambiguous. The CDR3 is 14 amino acids. V lost 1 base and J 0 bases, leaving 6 bases between the germline ends. The germline V gene encodes CDR1 LNHDA and CDR2 SQIVND (reference sequence). CDR3: CASSIGLVNTEAFF. CDR3 nucleotides: TGTGCCAGTAGTATAGGCCTGGTGAACACTGAAGCTTTCTTT. Filled out from reference TRBV19 and TRBJ1-1, the complete variable domain reads DGGITQSPKYLFRKEGQNVTLSCEQNLNHDAMYWYRQDPGQGLRLIYYSQIVNDFQKGDIAEGYSVSREKKESFPLTVTSAQKNPTAFYLCASSIGLVNTEAFFGQGTRLTVV.